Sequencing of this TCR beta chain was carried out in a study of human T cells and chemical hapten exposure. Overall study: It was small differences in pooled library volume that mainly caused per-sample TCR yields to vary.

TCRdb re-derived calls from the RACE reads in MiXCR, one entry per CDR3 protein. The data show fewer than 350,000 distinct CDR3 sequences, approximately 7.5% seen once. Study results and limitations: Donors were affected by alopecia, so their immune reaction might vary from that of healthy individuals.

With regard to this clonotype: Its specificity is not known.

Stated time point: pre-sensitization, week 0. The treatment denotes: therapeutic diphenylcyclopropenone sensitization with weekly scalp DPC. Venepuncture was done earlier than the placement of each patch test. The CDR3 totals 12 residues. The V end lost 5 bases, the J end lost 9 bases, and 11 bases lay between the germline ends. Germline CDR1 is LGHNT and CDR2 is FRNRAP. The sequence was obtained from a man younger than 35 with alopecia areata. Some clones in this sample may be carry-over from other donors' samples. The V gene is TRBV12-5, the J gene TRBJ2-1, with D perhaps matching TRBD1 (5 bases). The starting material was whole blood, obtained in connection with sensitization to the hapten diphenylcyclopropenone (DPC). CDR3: CASGPLQGEQFF. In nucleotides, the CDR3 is TGTGCTAGTGGTCCCCTCCAGGGTGAGCAGTTCTTC.